A selection of T cell receptor beta chains follows, all from one sample in a study of OX40 agonist ivuxolimab in advanced cancers. The table came from immunoSEQ multiplex PCR; TCRdb's copy has only in-frame clones and leaves some out. The sample includes around 63,000 clones, roughly 89% seen only once; the top ten take approximately 1.2%. The material was CD4+ or CD8+ T cells sorted from blood, obtained in a trial of the OX40 agonist ivuxolimab. The receptors here all came from an adult with an advanced solid tumor such as melanoma, head and neck, liver or kidney cancer. Both conserved end residues are trimmed from each CDR3.

J: TRBJ2-7
V: TRBV6-1
CDR3: ASSPSGRGHEQY

J: TRBJ2-7
V: TRBV6-6
CDR3: ASSSNSGEQY

J: TRBJ2-1
V: TRBV5-1
CDR3: ASSTEPGLAGGMQF

J: TRBJ1-1
V: TRBV5-5
CDR3: ASSLGRDRVNTEAF

J: TRBJ1-1
V: TRBV2
CDR3: ASSEIVGGGTEAF

J: TRBJ2-3
V: TRBV2
CDR3: ASSDSFADTQY

J: TRBJ2-3
V: TRBV7-3
CDR3: ASSLTGLAGVDTQY

J: TRBJ2-6
V: TRBV7-9
CDR3: ASSHLGGRAAGANVLT

J: TRBJ1-4
V: TRBV28
CDR3: ASSPGQGALKLF

J: TRBJ2-1
V: TRBV30
CDR3: AWTSLNSYNEQF

J: TRBJ2-3
V: TRBV5-1
CDR3: ASSEGSTSTDTQY

J: TRBJ2-3
V: TRBV7-6
CDR3: ASSLGGAGSTDTQY

J: TRBJ2-2
V: TRBV28
CDR3: ASREGGSWIGELF

J: TRBJ2-1
V: TRBV18
CDR3: ASSPGQTNEQF

J: TRBJ1-1
V: TRBV7-9
CDR3: ASSLEESQGWNTEAF

J: TRBJ2-6
V: TRBV7-3
CDR3: ASSLSSGANVLT